This T cell receptor (beta chain) emerged from a study of T cells in Graves' hyperthyroidism and ophthalmopathy. This clonotype was picked up a small number of times. RNA transcripts yielded amplified TCR beta CDR3 regions. Researchers ran a first-round RT-PCR on the TCR CDR3 using the HTBI primer set. TCRdb ran MiXCR on the multiplex PCR reads and lists one entry per CDR3 protein. The table records nearly 600,000 distinct CDR3 sequences, approximately 15% of them present only once. This CDR3 region has 15 residues. V was cut by 3 bases and J by 0 bases, with 9 bases left in between. Looked up from germline, CDR1 is MRHNA and CDR2 is SNTAGT.

The source material was blood. The receptor comes from a woman aged 18-29 years with Graves' ophthalmopathy. The chain is built from TRBV6-4 and TRBJ2-1; perhaps TRBD1 as D (6 bases). Here the CDR3 DNA reads TGTGCCAGCAGTGAAAGGGACAACTCCTACAATGAGCAGTTCTTC. It is translated as CASSERDNSYNEQFF.